This T cell receptor beta chain was recovered during a study of T-cell memory formation after mild COVID-19 (dated by TCRdb to the early 2020s). With respect to the entire study: Most TCR sequence clusters were specific to one of the two donors. Longitudinal TCRalpha and TCRbeta repertoire sequencing tracked T-cell clones expanding and contracting after mild COVID-19 in a couple of donors. Two young, previously healthy adult volunteers, one female and one male, were included in the cohort.

The sequencing machine was an Illumina NovaSeq 6000. cDNA libraries for TCRalpha and TCRbeta were prepared by 5'RACE using constant-segment primers, with sample barcodes and unique molecular identifiers added. RNA was extracted from every sample with Trizol reagent. Libraries were amplified in two PCR steps, with a second sample barcode and Illumina TruSeq adapters added in the second step. Sequencing of libraries was performed on an Illumina NovaSeq with 2 x 150 bp paired-end reads. The original pipeline was this. Demultiplexing of reads and collapsing into UMI-guided consensus sequences were performed with migec v1.2.7. Using mixcr v2.1.11, UMI consensuses were aligned to TRA and TRB V and J templates and then assembled into clonotypes. A clonotype was counted as expanded or contracted only if both edgeR and NoisET called the change significant, with noise models trained on biological replicates. edgeR calls used a false discovery rate-adjusted p below 0.01 and a log2 fold-change threshold of 1. As an exploratory analysis of dynamics, PCA with hierarchical clustering was applied to max-normalized trajectories of the 1000 most abundant clonotypes. Separately sequenced CD4+ and CD8+ repertoires were used to assign a CD4 or CD8 phenotype to each responding clone. The public reads were reprocessed in TCRdb via fastp at Q25 and MiXCR, keeping in-frame beta chains. All rows with the same CDR3 protein become a single entry with the most common DNA and genes. In this record, the V and J calls reflect TCRdb's handling and not the investigators' own analysis. This sample gives some 120,000 distinct CDR3 sequences in total; around a sixth of them show up just once. The ten largest clones take up over 11% of the sample.

Here is what the overall study found, with its caveats: Clones contracting from day 15 to 85 had balanced CD4/CD8 phenotypes, while a second wave expanding from day 15 to 37 was biased towards CD4+. Some responding clones were detected in pre-infection memory, which suggested that pre-existing cross-reactive memory T cells had joined the SARS-CoV-2 response. Only a couple of mild cases were covered by the study, and larger cohorts that include severe cases with pre-infection samples were considered necessary. Contracting CD4+ clones were found mainly in CM and EM memory subsets, while CD8+ clones were enriched in EMRA. SARS-CoV-2 specificity of the second-wave clones peaking on day 37 was not confirmed.

V gives up 0 bases and J gives up 5 bases, and the segment between their germline ends measures 15 bases. In the germline V gene, CDR1 corresponds to SGHRS and CDR2 to YFSETQ. There are 16 amino acids in the CDR3, from cysteine to phenylalanine inclusive. Only the CDR3 portion is preserved as DNA: 48 bases, with reading frame beginning at the first base. On this clonotype: It has no known antigen specificity. The sample holds no much larger clone one base away, and base qualities are not on file.

Ficoll-Paque density gradient centrifugation was the method used to isolate PBMCs. Material: PBMCs or a T cell subset sorted from them (not recorded which). The source of this sequence is an adult woman who had mild COVID-19 (a few samples of this study predate the infection). The sample titles of this study are shuffled in the database, so cell type and time point are left out; the donor was told from shared clones. The V gene is TRBV5-1 and the J gene is TRBJ2-1; a confident D gene designation cannot be given. For the CDR3, the sequence is CASSLGVMGGNNEQFF. The DNA sequence follows: TGCGCCAGCAGCTTGGGCGTCATGGGTGGGAACAATGAGCAGTTCTTC.